The clone carrying this TCR beta chain was seen only a few times. Its cognate antigen is unknown. Primers: 60 Vbeta forward and 13 Jbeta reverse. Repertoires were generated with immunoSEQ multiplex PCR, while TCRdb's copy carries only in-frame clones and drops some. The data contain about 150,000 clones, approximately 85% of them seen just once; the ten biggest clones take up under 8%. CDR1 is SGDLS, CDR2 YYNGEE, per germline. This CDR3 is built from 15 residues. After removal of 4 bases from V and 4 bases from J, the junction contained 6 bases not matched to a gene. The data belong to a study of cytomegalovirus exposure and HLA in healthy donors. Study-wide findings and caveats: Researchers counted approximately 160 TCR beta chains as cytomegalovirus-associated.

The TCR originated in a man aged 50 or older in good health and CMV-seropositive. Sequenced sample: PBMCs. This chain uses TRBV9 with TRBJ1-4; TRBD1 matches 8 bases. The CDR3 bases are TGTGCCAGCAGCCCCCGGACAGGGAATAATGAAAAACTGTTTTTT. Amino acid sequence: CASSPRTGNNEKLFF.